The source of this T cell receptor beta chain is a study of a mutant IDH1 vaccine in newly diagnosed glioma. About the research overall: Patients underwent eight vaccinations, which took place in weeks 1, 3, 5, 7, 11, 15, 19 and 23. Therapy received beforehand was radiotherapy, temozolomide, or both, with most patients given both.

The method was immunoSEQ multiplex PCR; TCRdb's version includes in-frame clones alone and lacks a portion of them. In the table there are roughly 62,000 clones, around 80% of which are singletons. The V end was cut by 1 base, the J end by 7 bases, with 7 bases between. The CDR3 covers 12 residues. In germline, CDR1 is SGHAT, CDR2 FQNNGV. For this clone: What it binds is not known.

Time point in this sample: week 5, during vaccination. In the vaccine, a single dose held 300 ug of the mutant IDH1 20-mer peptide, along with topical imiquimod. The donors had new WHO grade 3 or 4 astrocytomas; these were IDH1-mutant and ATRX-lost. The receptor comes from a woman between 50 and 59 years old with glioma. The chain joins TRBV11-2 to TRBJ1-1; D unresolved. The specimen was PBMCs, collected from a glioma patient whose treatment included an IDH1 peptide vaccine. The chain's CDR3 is CASSLGRFEAFF. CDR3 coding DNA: TGTGCCAGCAGCTTAGGCCGCTTTGAAGCTTTCTTT.